Reported below is one T cell receptor beta chain. Original processing notes: Reference gene primer amplification gave nucleated cell count estimates. Data came from immunoSEQ multiplex PCR; TCRdb stores just in-frame clones and leaves some out. The V and J calls and the clone size are those of that table, but D and trimming were determined from the DNA. The sample consists of approximately 93,000 clones, approximately 89% of them appearing once. This record belongs to a study of blood T cell repertoires in COVID-19. Across the study: Spain, Italy and the United States supplied samples that represented acute and convalescent COVID-19. PBMCs, B-cell-depleted T cells, or T cells provided the cDNA or gDNA that made up the material.

The CDR3 is made up of 15 amino acids. The trim removed 1 base at V and 1 base at J, leaving 2 bases unmatched. Germline V gives CDR1 LNHDA, CDR2 SQIVND (reference sequence). The rearrangement uses TRBV19 and TRBJ1-2; 8 nucleotides match TRBD1. This TCR derives from a man in his sixties with acute or convalescent COVID-19. What was sequenced was peripheral blood. The DNA for the CDR3 is TGTGCCAGTAGTATAGGGACAGGGATTAACTATGGCTACACCTTC. As protein: CASSIGTGINYGYTF. Full variable domain (outside the CDR3, taken from reference TRBV19 and TRBJ1-2): DGGITQSPKYLFRKEGQNVTLSCEQNLNHDAMYWYRQDPGQGLRLIYYSQIVNDFQKGDIAEGYSVSREKKESFPLTVTSAQKNPTAFYLCASSIGTGINYGYTFGSGTRLTVV.